These 3 T cell receptor beta chains were all obtained from the same sample, sequenced in a study of metastatic and nonmetastatic thyroid tumors. Through MiXCR, TCRdb re-clonotyped the PCR reads. The sample lists about 41,000 clones; approximately 10% were seen once. Before thyroid surgery, none of the patients had received any treatment. Sequenced: blood. Every receptor here comes from a female donor with papillary thyroid cancer or a benign thyroid nodule (not recorded which). Some clones in this sample may be carry-over from other donors' samples.

This clone was recorded many times. The V call is TRBV29-1, the J call TRBJ2-4, with TRBD2 matching over 8 bases. CDR3 size: 13 residues. Germline assignment: CDR1 SQVTM and CDR2 ANQGSEA. V trimming: 4 bases; J trimming: 1 base; junction bases outside the gene matches: 0. CDR3 coding DNA: TGCAGCGTTGCGGGGGGGGCCAAAAACATTCAGTACTTC. This sequence encodes CSVAGGAKNIQYF.

A word on this clone: It may be a read error: a sequence one base away is much more abundant. The V call is TRBV5-1, the J call TRBJ2-3, with 13 bases identical to TRBD2. After removal of 3 bases from V and 4 bases from J, the junction contained 5 bases not matched to a gene. Germline CDR1 is SGHRS and CDR2 is YFSETQ. There are 16 residues in the CDR3. The CDR3 region has the DNA TGCGCCAGCAGCTCAAGGACTAGCGGGAGTCCAGATACGCAGTATTTT. Protein product: CASSSRTSGSPDTQYF.

This chain connects TRBV11-2 to TRBJ1-2; TRBD1 matches at 12 bases. V lost 1 base to trimming and J lost 6 bases; unmatched junction nucleotides: 6. Germline V gene lookup returns CDR1 SGHAT and CDR2 FQNNGV. The CDR3 is made up of 16 amino acids. The CDR3 sequence: CASSLGGQGARHGYTF. CDR3 nucleotide sequence: TGTGCCAGCAGCTTAGGGGGACAGGGGGCGCGTCATGGCTACACCTTC. The full variable domain, rest sourced from reference TRBV11-2 and TRBJ1-2, is EAGVAQSPRYKIIEKRQSVAFWCNPISGHATLYWYQQILGQGPKLLIQFQNNGVVDDSQLPKDRFSAERLKGVDSTLKIQPAKLEDSAVYLCASSLGGQGARHGYTFGSGTRLTVV.